These T cell receptor beta chains were read from a single sample in a study of human thymus T cells. Here immunoSEQ multiplex PCR was the method, and the copy in TCRdb shows in-frame clones only, minus some. The table has some 40,000 clones, approximately 95% seen once. Sequencing was done on a sample of blood. All receptors derive from a boy under two years old with a congenital heart defect but otherwise immunologically healthy. The CDR3 runs from the conserved cysteine through the conserved F or W. A D gene is named only where the DNA matches it firmly. Not all rows give a size; the values are once, few, many and, for expanded clones, a class.

size,D,V,J,DNA,CDR3
-,-,TRBV4-3,TRBJ2-7,TGCGCCAGCAGCCGGGGAGGGGGCGCATCCTACGAGCAGTACTTC,CASSRGGGASYEQYF
-,TRBD2,TRBV5-4,TRBJ2-2,TGTGCCAGCAGGACTAGCGGGGGCACCGGGGAGCTGTTTTTT,CASRTSGGTGELFF
once,TRBD1,TRBV6-5,TRBJ1-2,TGTGCCAGCAGAAGCCGGGACAGATCTTTCTATGGCTACACCTTC,CASRSRDRSFYGYTF
-,-,TRBV7-8,TRBJ2-6,TGTGCCAGCAGCTTCAACTCTGGGGCCAACGTCCTGACTTTC,CASSFNSGANVLTF
-,-,TRBV6-6,TRBJ2-4,TGTGCCAGCAGTTACTGGGGCTTAGAAGCCAAAAACATTCAGTACTTC,CASSYWGLEAKNIQYF
once,-,TRBV11-3,TRBJ1-3,TGTGCCAGCAGCCAAAACTCTGGAAACACCATATATTTT,CASSQNSGNTIYF
-,TRBD1,TRBV11-3,TRBJ2-1,TGTGCCAGCAGTATTTCTGGGACAGGGGTTTACAATGAGCAGTTCTTC,CASSISGTGVYNEQFF
-,TRBD1,TRBV7-7,TRBJ2-6,TGTGCTAGCAGCGCAGGACAGGGCTCCCGCTCTGGGGCCAACGTCCTGACTTTC,CASSAGQGSRSGANVLTF
once,-,TRBV6-9,TRBJ1-6,TGTGCCAGCAGTTTTAGGTTAAATTCACCCCTCCACTTT,CASSFRLNSPLHF
once,TRBD1,TRBV6-1,TRBJ2-5,TGTGCCATTACGCGAGGGACAGGGCGCCAAGAGACCCAGTACTTC,CAITRGTGRQETQYF
-,-,TRBV4-3,TRBJ2-7,TGCGCCAGCAGCCAAGATCAGGGGACCCCCTACGAGCAGTACTTC,CASSQDQGTPYEQYF
-,-,TRBV10-3,TRBJ1-2,TGTGCCATCAGTGAGTCAGGCTATGGCTACACCTTC,CAISESGYGYTF
-,TRBD2,TRBV30,TRBJ2-5,TGTGCCTGGAGTAGGACGGGGGGGCCGAAGACCCAGTACTTC,CAWSRTGGPKTQYF
-,-,TRBV10-3,TRBJ1-3,TGTGCCATCAGTGAGTCCAACTCTGGAAACACCATATATTTT,CAISESNSGNTIYF
-,-,TRBV4-3,TRBJ2-1,TGCGCCAGCAGCCCTTACCGGGGCCGAATTAATGAGCAGTTCTTC,CASSPYRGRINEQFF